This T cell receptor (beta chain) was sequenced for a study of blood T cell repertoires in COVID-19 (dated by TCRdb to 2020 to 2021). As for the study more broadly: Samples from collaborators originated in the United States, Italy and Spain and spanned both the acute and convalescent phases of COVID-19. The prospective study material was composed of cDNA or gDNA derived from T cells, B-cell-depleted T cells, or PBMCs. Subjects who had been exposed to COVID-19, were actively infected with it, or had recovered from it provided the deeply sampled blood TCRbeta repertoires that made up the dataset. The repertoires were released in a freely available public database intended as a resource for research on the immune response to SARS-CoV-2. The samples were drawn from two sources: the first 160 participants of the ongoing ImmuneRACE study, and 1,254 subjects contributed by 6 global collaborators. Nearly every sample came with metadata listing a de-identified subject ID, COVID-19 status, age in years and sex. Where HLA class I and class II types were available, the types were taken from metadata supplied by the sample provider, not from assay-based typing. Study-wide findings and limitations: The quantity of clinical and demographic metadata differed by source and by participant and was supplied without curation.

Trimming removed 5 bases from V and 6 bases from J; the gene matches leave 15 bases unexplained. Looking up the germline V gene (reference sequence) yields CDR1 SEHNR and CDR2 FQNEAQ. Including the terminal cysteine and phenylalanine, the CDR3 comprises 16 residues. Only CDR3 DNA remains: 48 bases, in frame from the first base. The immunoSEQ Assay, a bias-controlled multiplex PCR, was used to amplify TCRbeta CDR3 regions from genomic DNA. As for how the authors treated the data: Nucleated cell counts per sample were estimated from amplification of reference gene primers within the assay. Sequence reads were collapsed and filtered to measure the absolute abundance of every unique TCRbeta CDR3 rearrangement. For each sample, productive Simpson clonality was calculated as the square root of Simpson's diversity index over productive rearrangements. The clones in this table, taken by TCRdb from immuneACCESS, are in-frame only. Not every clone is retained; where verified, under half of the shortfall comes from an unresolved V gene, and the cause of the rest is unknown. V, J and clone size are taken as reported in that table, and D and trimming were inferred from the DNA itself. The sample contains about 160,000 clones, approximately 88% of them found a single time. Around 8.4% of the sample is in the top ten clones.

In regard to this clone: It has no known antigen specificity. No quality values exist for individual bases; no much larger clone is one base distant.

Whole blood was collected in K2EDTA tubes by collaborating institutions according to the institutions' own protocols. For TCRbeta analysis, collaborators shipped samples in one of three forms: frozen whole blood, isolated PBMCs, or DNA extracted from either of those sample types. The sample comprised peripheral blood. The receptor chain draws on TRBV7-9 and TRBJ1-1; the central 7 bases match TRBD1. The sequence was obtained from a woman over 75 with active or convalescent COVID-19. The nucleotide sequence is TGTGCCAGCAGCCCACGTGCTACAGGGGCGGTCGCTGAAGCTTTCTTT. It encodes CASSPRATGAVAEAFF.